A single sample gave rise to the 9 T cell receptor beta chains below, sequenced in a study of blood T cell repertoires in COVID-19. Method: immunoSEQ multiplex PCR; TCRdb's copy keeps in-frame clones and lacks some. The sample carries around 80,000 clones, over 70% recorded once. Sequencing was done on a sample of peripheral blood. These receptors were collected from a man of 80 years or more with acute or convalescent COVID-19.

This chain uses TRBV6-6 with TRBJ2-3, with D tentatively TRBD2 (5 bases). Germline V gene sequence: CDR1 MNHNY, CDR2 SVGAGI (reference sequence). V was trimmed by 6 bases and J by 2 bases, leaving 9 bases between them. This CDR3 contains 13 residues. The DNA for the CDR3 is TGTGCCAGCAGGGACTTAGACACAGATACGCAGTATTTT. Amino acid sequence: CASRDLDTDTQYF.

The chain combines TRBV4-1 with TRBJ1-3, with D possibly TRBD1 on 6 matching bases. From germline, CDR1 is MGHRA and CDR2 YSYEKL. This CDR3 spans 14 amino acids. V gave up 1 base and J gave up 8 bases, with 12 bases separating them. The CDR3: CASSQASRGYTIYF. CDR3 DNA: TGCGCCAGCAGCCAAGCGAGCAGGGGCTACACCATATATTTT.

V gene TRBV20-1 combines with J gene TRBJ2-3, with TRBD1 identical over 10 bases. Trimming cost V 3 bases and J 7 bases; bases outside gene matches: 13. Germline CDR1 reads DFQATT; CDR2 reads SNEGSKA (reference sequence). CDR3 length equals 16 residues. This CDR3 is CSASLLTGGVLNTQYF. The CDR3, as DNA: TGCAGTGCTAGTTTATTGACAGGGGGCGTTCTGAATACGCAGTATTTT.

The chain uses TRBV19 and TRBJ1-1; 7 bases are shared with TRBD1. This CDR3 comprises 14 residues. V dropped 3 bases and J dropped 3; count of bases not matched to a gene: 4. CDR1 is LNHDA, CDR2 SQIVND, per germline (reference sequence). The CDR3, as DNA: TGTGCCAGTAGTATGCAGGGGGGTGACACTGAAGCTTTCTTT. Translated, it gives CASSMQGGDTEAFF.

This clone has just one count. V gene TRBV5-5 combines with J gene TRBJ2-5; no clear D. The length of the CDR3 is 13 residues. V shed 4 bases and J shed 4 bases, with 11 bases lying between them. The germline V gene encodes CDR1 SGHKS and CDR2 YYEKEE (reference sequence). The CDR3 DNA reads as TGTGCCAGCAGCCGGCAGCCGGGAGAGACCCAGTACTTC. This gives the protein CASSRQPGETQYF.

About this clone: The same CDR3 can be traced to other DNA sequences in this sample. J is TRBJ2-2 and V is TRBV18, with TRBD1 matching 11 bases. The CDR3 spans 15 residues. The ends lost 3 bases at V and 6 bases at J; junction bases unmatched: 3. Per the germline V gene, CDR1 is KGHSH and CDR2 is LQKENI. The CDR3 loop reads CASSPRTGGPGELFF. CDR3 nucleotide sequence: TGTGCCAGCTCACCCAGGACAGGGGGCCCCGGGGAGCTGTTTTTT.

The CDR3 spells CASSAGSGTGNTEAFF. CDR3 bases: TGTGCCAGCAGCGCTGGGTCCGGGACAGGGAACACTGAAGCTTTCTTT. The chain links TRBV7-9 to TRBJ1-1, with 8 bases aligning to TRBD1. This CDR3 contains 16 residues. The V gene's germline CDR1 is SEHNR and CDR2 FQNEAQ (reference sequence). The J segment lost 1 base and the V segment lost 5 bases, leaving 9 bases of the junction unmatched.

Of note for this clone: A junction end diverges from the germline sequence, so it may reflect a read error. The gene calls are TRBV7-7 and TRBJ2-5, with D perhaps matching TRBD2 (6 bases). CDR3 length: 15 amino acids. Germline V gene data show CDR1 as SSHAT and CDR2 as FNYEAQ (reference sequence). The CDR3 DNA reads as TGTGCTAGCAGCTACCAGGGCAGGGCGGGGGAGACCCAGTACTTC. Translated: CASSYQGRAGETQYF.

The rearrangement joins TRBV5-1 to TRBJ2-7; D is perhaps TRBD1 (6 bases). Germline CDR1 and CDR2: SGHRS and YFSETQ. The CDR3 is 13 amino acids. V lost 4 bases and J 1 base, leaving 9 bases between the germline ends. Here the CDR3 DNA reads TGCGCCAGCAGCGGAGGACAGTCCTACGAGCAGTACTTC. Encoded protein: CASSGGQSYEQYF.